The T cell receptor (beta chain) described here comes from a study of response to subunit inactivated influenza vaccine. Whole-study findings and limits: Only a handful of new T cells, the authors suggested, are recruited with each seasonal influenza vaccination.

TCRdb analysed the RT-PCR reads with MiXCR anew, one entry per CDR3 protein. This table holds roughly 670,000 distinct CDR3 sequences, about 15% found once. This clonotype was seen a handful of times. The antigen remains undetermined. The CDR3 totals 18 residues. After removal of 6 bases from V and 2 bases from J, the junction contained 11 bases not matched to a gene. Germline V gene data show CDR1 as KGHSH and CDR2 as LQKENI. The chain couples TRBV18 to TRBJ2-1; 12 nucleotides match TRBD2. The clonotype comes from a man in his fifties or sixties who received an inactivated influenza vaccine. Sequenced here: PBMCs from blood, sampled 14 to 15 days before vaccination. DNA for the CDR3: TGTGCCAGCTCGCGGCGGAAGGGACTAGCGGGTACCTACAATGAGCAGTTCTTC. Translation gives CASSRRKGLAGTYNEQFF.